One and the same sample provided the 15 T cell receptor beta chains below, sequenced in a study of memory CD4+ T cells and cytomegalovirus serostatus. Single viable CD3+CD4+CD8-CD45RO+ cells were sorted as the memory CD4+ T cells. The assay was immunoSEQ multiplex PCR, and TCRdb's table has in-frame clones only and misses some. Of about 25,000 clones listed, around 75% are singletons. Input material: memory CD4+ T cells from blood. These receptors were obtained from an adult in good health and CMV-seronegative.

The gene calls are TRBV4-1 and TRBJ2-1; D not certain. The V gene's germline CDR1 is MGHRA and CDR2 YSYEKL. The V gene lost 2 bases and the J gene lost 4 bases, with 0 bases spanning the gap. The CDR3 is made up of 11 amino acids. In nucleotides, the CDR3 is TGCGCCAGCAGCCAATACAATGAGCAGTTCTTC. As protein: CASSQYNEQFF.

The V call is TRBV13, the J call TRBJ2-5, with 15 bases identical to TRBD2. The J segment lost 6 bases and the V segment lost 5 bases, leaving 7 bases of the junction unmatched. The CDR3 length is 16 residues. CDR1 and CDR2 from the germline V gene are PRHDT and FYEKMQ (reference sequence). CDR3 sequence: CASSKGLAGGPQTQYF. The CDR3 DNA reads TGTGCCAGCAGCAAAGGACTAGCGGGGGGGCCTCAGACCCAGTACTTC.

This chain connects TRBV19 to TRBJ1-4, with TRBD1 matching over 8 bases. V lost 5 bases to trimming and J lost 7 bases; unmatched junction nucleotides: 6. CDR3 size: 14 residues. Looked up from germline, CDR1 is LNHDA and CDR2 is SQIVND (reference sequence). Written as DNA, the CDR3 is TGTGCCAGTAGTGAAGACAGGGGAACTGAAAAACTGTTTTTT. Protein product: CASSEDRGTEKLFF.

V and J are TRBV6-5 and TRBJ2-1; D might be TRBD1 or TRBD2, each matching 6 bases. The V end was cut by 6 bases, the J end by 1 base, with 13 bases between. The CDR3 totals 15 residues. In germline, CDR1 is MNHEY, CDR2 SVGAGI. CDR3 in amino acids: CASSPRGRSYNEQFF. The CDR3 coding sequence is TGTGCCAGCAGCCCGAGGGGGAGGTCCTACAATGAGCAGTTCTTC.

Regarding this clone: Other nucleotide sequences from this sample produce the same CDR3. V is TRBV5-8 and J is TRBJ2-1; 8 bases fit TRBD1. The CDR3 extends over 15 amino acids. Losses at the gene ends were 4 bases for V and 1 base for J; bases not matched to a gene: 4. Germline lookup yields CDR1 SGHTS and CDR2 YDEGEE. CDR3 loop: CASSRGTGSYNEQFF. The CDR3 bases are TGTGCCAGCAGCCGCGGGACAGGATCCTACAATGAGCAGTTCTTC.

The chain couples TRBV7-3 to TRBJ2-2, with D perhaps given as TRBD1 or TRBD2 (5 bases each). This CDR3 contains 14 residues. Germline V gene sequence: CDR1 SGHTA, CDR2 FQGTGA. V was shortened by 5 bases and J by 3 bases, with 10 bases between the two germline ends. CDR3 region: CASSPSGHTGELFF. The DNA for the CDR3 is TGTGCCAGCAGCCCTTCGGGGCACACCGGGGAGCTGTTTTTT.

As concerns this clone: The same CDR3 also results from other DNA sequences found in this sample. The V call is TRBV4-1, the J call TRBJ2-7; the match to TRBD2 covers 13 bases. The ends lost 0 bases at V and 2 bases at J; junction bases unmatched: 10. CDR3 length: 19 residues. The germline V gene encodes CDR1 MGHRA and CDR2 YSYEKL. As DNA, the CDR3 is TGCGCCAGCAGCCAAGACCGCATACTAGCGGGGGGGACCCCCTACGAGCAGTACTTC. It encodes CASSQDRILAGGTPYEQYF.

This sequence joins TRBV7-2 and TRBJ2-1; 10 nucleotides agree with TRBD1. The V gene end was trimmed by 4 bases and the J gene end by 6 bases; junction bases not matched to a gene: 3. CDR1 is SGHTA and CDR2 is FQGNSA in the germline V gene. The CDR3 has 14 residues. The CDR3 DNA reads as TGTGCCAGCAGCTGGGGGACAGGGGCCAATGAGCAGTTCTTC. It translates to CASSWGTGANEQFF.

This clone was seen a handful of times. V and J are TRBV7-2 and TRBJ2-7, with a weak D call TRBD2 (5 bases). Germline V CDR1 and CDR2: SGHTA, FQGNSA. CDR3 length equals 14 residues. Trimming took off 3 bases at V and 4 bases at J, with 13 bases between the two ends. For the CDR3, the DNA is TGTGCCAGCAGCTTTGGTCTAGCCGGGTACGAGCAGTACTTC. Encoded protein: CASSFGLAGYEQYF.

In this sample, this clone turned up a few times. The chain couples TRBV7-8 to TRBJ1-6, with TRBD1 as a possible D gene (5 bases). The ends were cut back, 3 bases at V and 5 bases at J, with 11 bases in the middle. This CDR3 is 15 amino acids long. Germline assignment: CDR1 SGHVS and CDR2 FQNEAQ. This chain's CDR3 is CASSFIRGNNSPLHF. CDR3 nucleotides: TGTGCCAGCAGCTTCATAAGGGGAAATAATTCACCCCTCCACTTT.

The chain links TRBV20-1 to TRBJ2-2; D gene unclear. Trimming left V 0 bases short and J 6 bases short, with 2 bases between. Germline-derived CDR1 and CDR2 are DFQATT and SNEGSKA (reference sequence). The CDR3 runs to 11 residues. The DNA for the CDR3 is TGCAGTGCTAGAGATTCCGGGGAGCTGTTTTTT. It is translated as CSARDSGELFF.

The chain employs TRBV30 and TRBJ1-3; D is perhaps TRBD1 (5 bases). Trimming stripped 1 base from V and 0 bases from J, with 13 bases between. The CDR3 sequence is 16 residues long. In germline, CDR1 is GTSNPN, CDR2 SVGIG (reference sequence). CDR3 in amino acids: CAWSAAGVFSGNTIYF. DNA of the CDR3: TGTGCCTGGAGTGCGGCGGGGGTTTTCTCTGGAAACACCATATATTTT.

V and J are TRBV5-4 and TRBJ1-6; no firm D call. Trimming pared 3 bases from V and 0 bases from J, leaving 16 bases between. Germline loops: CDR1 SGHNT, CDR2 YYREEE (reference sequence). The CDR3 spans 18 residues. CDR3 sequence: CASSYRPTPFSYNSPLHF. The CDR3 nucleotides read TGTGCCAGCAGCTACCGGCCTACTCCCTTCTCCTATAATTCACCCCTCCACTTT.

This chain joins TRBV5-5 and TRBJ1-2; TRBD1 is a possible D gene (5 bases). This CDR3 spans 11 amino acids. Germline CDR1 is SGHKS and CDR2 is YYEKEE (reference sequence). Trimming removed 0 bases at V and 14 bases at J, with 11 bases between. The CDR3 nucleotides are TGTGCCAGCAGCTTGGCCGTGGGGCGGACCTTC. Translating gives CASSLAVGRTF.

The chain has TRBV9 and TRBJ1-4, with D possibly TRBD1 on 5 matching bases. With 4 bases removed from V and 3 bases from J, the gap between germline ends came to 10 bases. Germline CDR1 reads SGDLS; CDR2 reads YYNGEE. This CDR3 contains 14 residues. The CDR3 region is CASSRQSSNEKLFF. CDR3 DNA: TGTGCCAGCAGCCGACAGAGCTCTAATGAAAAACTGTTTTTT.